What follows are 20 T cell receptor beta chains derived from one specimen sequenced in a study of T-cell memory formation after mild COVID-19. A single record per CDR3 protein comes from TCRdb applying MiXCR to the 5' RACE reads. Of about 12,000 distinct CDR3 sequences detected, roughly 15% appear once; the ten largest clones hold approximately 50%. The sequenced sample consisted of PBMCs or a T cell subset sorted from them (not recorded which). The source of these receptors is a man between 18 and 29 years old who had mild COVID-19 (a few samples of this study predate the infection). Cell type and time point are not known.

This clonotype was picked up many times. This chain links TRBV7-9 with TRBJ2-7; D gene ambiguous. CDR3 size: 15 residues. V was shortened by 1 base and J by 2 bases, with 12 bases between the two germline ends. From germline, CDR1 is SEHNR and CDR2 FQNEAQ (reference sequence). CDR3: CASSLVGGGAYEQYF. The CDR3 nucleotides read TGTGCCAGCAGCTTAGTGGGTGGTGGGGCCTACGAGCAGTACTTC.

V gene TRBV20-1 combines with J gene TRBJ2-4; maybe TRBD1 (5 bases). The germline V gene encodes CDR1 DFQATT and CDR2 SNEGSKA (reference sequence). This CDR3 spans 16 amino acids. With 3 bases removed from V and 0 bases from J, the gap between germline ends came to 15 bases. CDR3 amino acids: CSARETAEIAKNIQYF. The DNA of the CDR3 is TGCAGTGCTAGGGAGACAGCCGAGATAGCCAAAAACATTCAGTACTTC.

The chain uses TRBV6-2 or TRBV6-3 and TRBJ2-5, with TRBD1 matching 8 bases. The junction had 8 bases not matched to a gene; V was cut back by 2 bases and J by 0 bases. This CDR3 region has 17 residues. Germline V gene sequence: CDR1 MNHEY, CDR2 SVGEGT. CDR3: CASSYNLKTGDQETQYF. The CDR3 region has the DNA TGTGCCAGCAGTTACAACCTTAAGACAGGGGACCAAGAGACCCAGTACTTC.

The table lists this clonotype with a few counts. The chain has TRBV18 and TRBJ1-1; 9 bases fit TRBD1. Germline CDR1 and CDR2: KGHSH and LQKENI. This CDR3 spans 16 amino acids. J gave up 4 bases and V 6 bases, and 12 bases lay outside the gene matches. CDR3 nucleotides: TGTGCCAGCTCCCCAGGTAACAGGGGGCTGGGCACTGAAGCTTTCTTT. Translating gives CASSPGNRGLGTEAFF.

The chain is built from TRBV7-9 and TRBJ2-7; D is unclear. V was clipped by 1 base and J by 5 bases, with 12 bases between them. Germline V gives CDR1 SEHNR, CDR2 FQNEAQ (reference sequence). The CDR3 extends over 14 amino acids. Here the CDR3 DNA reads TGTGCCAGCAGCTTAGGTCAGCTTGGGGACGAGCAGTACTTC. Encoded protein: CASSLGQLGDEQYF.

This clonotype was picked up many times. The chain employs TRBV2 and TRBJ2-1; D is ambiguous. Per the germline V gene, CDR1 is SNHLY and CDR2 is FYNNEI. Trimming pared 3 bases from V and 4 bases from J, leaving 7 bases between. This CDR3 spans 13 amino acids. The CDR3 DNA is TGTGCCAGCAGTGAGCTCCAATACAATGAGCAGTTCTTC. Residues: CASSELQYNEQFF.

At least ten counts were recorded for this clonotype. The rearrangement links TRBV12-3 or TRBV12-4 to TRBJ1-2, with D maybe TRBD1 (5 bases). This CDR3 is 14 amino acids long. V lost 4 bases and J 2 bases, leaving 11 bases between the germline ends. CDR3 bases: TGTGCCAGCAGTTACCCCAGGGAGAACTATGGCTACACCTTC. It is translated as CASSYPRENYGYTF.

This chain joins TRBV5-4 and TRBJ2-1; TRBD2 is a possible D gene (5 bases). Looked up from germline, CDR1 is SGHNT and CDR2 is YYREEE (reference sequence). Trimming took off 3 bases at V and 7 bases at J, with 11 bases between the two ends. The CDR3 has 13 residues. CDR3 coding DNA: TGTGCCAGCAGCTCGCCGGGGTATAATGAGCAGTTCTTC. Its protein is CASSSPGYNEQFF.

This clonotype occurred a few times. The rearrangement links TRBV6-5 to TRBJ1-5; D gene ambiguous. Trimming cost V 0 bases and J 4 bases, with 7 bases left between them. The CDR3 loop spans 14 amino acids. In germline, CDR1 is MNHEY, CDR2 SVGAGI. The CDR3 region is CASSYSNTNQPQHF. CDR3 nucleotides: TGTGCCAGCAGTTACTCGAACACTAATCAGCCCCAGCATTTT.

This clonotype was observed at least ten times. V usage is TRBV6-5 and J usage is TRBJ1-2; D gene unclear. Germline lookup yields CDR1 MNHEY and CDR2 SVGAGI. With 2 bases removed from V and 3 bases from J, the gap between germline ends came to 7 bases. The CDR3 contains 13 residues. In nucleotides, the CDR3 is TGTGCCAGCAGTTACCAGCAGGACTATGGCTACACCTTC. It is translated as CASSYQQDYGYTF.

The sample holds many counts of this clonotype. The V gene is TRBV20-1, the J gene TRBJ1-2; D not resolved. Trimming removed 4 bases from V and 4 bases from J, with 7 bases in between. Germline V CDR1 and CDR2: DFQATT, SNEGSKA (reference sequence). This CDR3 is built from 11 residues. Here the CDR3 reads CSANIPYGYTF. The DNA of the CDR3 is TGCAGTGCTAATATTCCCTATGGCTACACCTTC.

Turning to this clonotype: Sequence at one end of the junction differs from germline and may be a read error. The rearrangement uses TRBV7-7 and TRBJ2-3; TRBD2 matches at 9 bases. The length of the CDR3 is 15 residues. CDR1 is SSHAT, CDR2 FNYEAQ, per germline (reference sequence). CDR3 coding DNA: TGTGCTAGCAGCTTGAGCGGGGGGAGCACAGATACGCAGTATTTT. Residues: CASSLSGGSTDTQYF.

This clonotype was detected many times. This chain connects TRBV29-1 to TRBJ2-2; D may be TRBD2 (5 bases). The CDR3 totals 14 residues. CDR1 and CDR2 (germline): SQVTM, ANQGSEA. V lost 8 bases and J 0 bases, leaving 13 bases between the germline ends. The CDR3 coding sequence is TGCAGCACCGGGAAGTCAACGAACACCGGGGAGCTGTTTTTT. It codes for CSTGKSTNTGELFF.

The chain couples TRBV15 to TRBJ2-7, with 7 bases that match TRBD1. The CDR3 runs to 15 residues. Unmatched junction bases numbered 9, after V lost 5 bases and J lost 2 bases. The germline V gene has CDR1 LNHNV and CDR2 YYDKDF (reference sequence). The CDR3 loop reads CATSLTKTGPYEQYF. In nucleotides, the CDR3 is TGTGCCACCAGCCTCACCAAGACAGGGCCCTACGAGCAGTACTTC.

This clonotype was seen many times. This rearrangement joins TRBV6-5 to TRBJ1-2; D is perhaps TRBD1 (5 bases). V lost 2 bases and J 2 bases, leaving 12 bases between the germline ends. This CDR3 comprises 15 residues. The germline CDR1 and CDR2 sequences are MNHEY and SVGAGI. CDR3 sequence reads: CASSYGEGRNYGYTF. CDR3 DNA sequence: TGTGCCAGCAGTTACGGGGAGGGGAGGAACTATGGCTACACCTTC.

Ten or more counts support this clonotype. The V call is TRBV12-3 or TRBV12-4, the J call TRBJ2-1; 10 bases agree with TRBD1. CDR3 length: 15 amino acids. The J segment lost 4 bases and the V segment lost 7 bases, leaving 7 bases of the junction unmatched. The CDR3 nucleotides read TGTGCCAGCACGGACGGGACAGGGGATTACAATGAGCAGTTCTTC. As protein: CASTDGTGDYNEQFF.

This clonotype was detected many times. This rearrangement joins TRBV29-1 to TRBJ2-7, with 7 bases that match TRBD1. Trimming at V came to 4 bases and at J to 4 bases, leaving 4 bases not matched to a gene. Germline V CDR1 and CDR2: SQVTM, ANQGSEA. CDR3 length: 12 amino acids. In nucleotides, the CDR3 is TGCAGCGTTGGGGACAGCGGATACGAGCAGTACTTC. Translating gives CSVGDSGYEQYF.

This sequence joins TRBV6-6 and TRBJ1-5, with 9 bases fitting TRBD1. This CDR3 is 16 amino acids long. Germline CDR1 MNHNY, CDR2 SVGAGI (reference sequence). Trimming took 5 bases from V and 2 from J; bases not matched to a gene: 7. The CDR3 sequence is CASSKPTGGGNQPQHF. The CDR3 DNA follows: TGTGCCAGCAGTAAGCCGACAGGGGGTGGCAATCAGCCCCAGCATTTT.

This clonotype was observed a few times. The chain joins TRBV3-2 to TRBJ2-1; no DNA check was done on the table's D call, TRBD1. TRBV3-2 is classified as a pseudogene. The CDR3 contains 15 residues. Here the CDR3 reads CASSPGTGTYNEQFF. The CDR3 nucleotides read TGTGCCAGCAGCCCCGGGACAGGGACATACAATGAGCAGTTCTTC.

V and J are TRBV30 and TRBJ2-5; TRBD1 matches at 11 bases. The CDR3 totals 17 residues. Germline CDR1 is GTSNPN and CDR2 is SVGIG (reference sequence). Losses at the gene ends were 8 bases for V and 5 bases for J; bases not matched to a gene: 19. This chain's CDR3 is CAHGQGAFSGYGETQYF. The CDR3 DNA reads TGTGCCCACGGACAGGGGGCCTTTAGCGGGTATGGGGAGACCCAGTACTTC. Full variable domain (rest looked up from reference TRBV30 and TRBJ2-5): SQTIHQWPATLVQPVGSPLSLECTVEGTSNPNLYWYRQAAGRGLQLLFYSVGIGQISSEVPQNLSASRPQDRQFILSSKKLLLSDSGFYLCAHGQGAFSGYGETQYFGPGTRLLVL.